Each of the 26 T cell receptor beta chains below was sequenced from the same sample in a study of T cell clusters in autoimmune cytopenias. TRB was amplified from around 250 ng of peripheral blood genomic DNA per sample. Multiplex touch-down PCR amplified TRB using TRB-A and TRB-B pools in one tube. TCRdb reworked the multiplex PCR reads into one entry per CDR3 protein, no DNA. This table holds 6,500 to 8,000 distinct CDR3 sequences. Sequencing used peripheral blood. The receptors were sampled from a human donor with an autoimmune cytopenia or autoimmune hepatitis (not recorded which).

The rearrangement joins TRBV5-1 to TRBJ2-3; TCRdb picks TRBD2, but there is no DNA to check that call. Germline V CDR1 and CDR2: SGHRS, YFSETQ. This CDR3 spans 16 amino acids. CDR3 region: CASSPYSSGGADTQYF.

Its frequency marks this clonotype as medium-sized. V is TRBV6-5 and J is TRBJ1-3; TCRdb's D call of TRBD1 is untestable without DNA. The CDR3 contains 16 residues. In germline, CDR1 is MNHEY, CDR2 SVGAGI. The CDR3 loop reads CASRAQGRSSGNTIYF.

The V call is TRBV30, the J call TRBJ2-1; TCRdb names TRBD2, which stays unverified in the absence of DNA. This CDR3 has 15 residues. CDR1 GTSNPN and CDR2 SVGIG come from the germline V gene (reference sequence). The CDR3 sequence is CAWSLKAGINNEQFF.

By frequency, this clonotype is medium-sized. This chain links TRBV6-5 with TRBJ2-1; TCRdb names TRBD1, which stays unverified in the absence of DNA. CDR1 is MNHEY, CDR2 SVGAGI, per germline. The CDR3 is made up of 13 amino acids. This CDR3 is CASSWDRHNEQFF.

The chain carries TRBV19 and TRBJ1-1; there is no DNA to check the TCRdb D call of TRBD1. Germline assignment: CDR1 LNHDA and CDR2 SQIVND (reference sequence). The CDR3 contains 13 residues. The CDR3 is CASSIFGGLEAFF. Together with reference TRBV19 and TRBJ1-1, the CDR3 gives the full variable domain: DGGITQSPKYLFRKEGQNVTLSCEQNLNHDAMYWYRQDPGQGLRLIYYSQIVNDFQKGDIAEGYSVSREKKESFPLTVTSAQKNPTAFYLCASSIFGGLEAFFGQGTRLTVV.

By frequency, this clonotype is medium-sized. The J gene is TRBJ2-2, the V gene TRBV13. The CDR3 runs 18 residues. The V gene's germline CDR1 is PRHDT and CDR2 FYEKMQ (reference sequence). The CDR3 region is CASSLGFGLLKDTGELFF.

According to its frequency, this clonotype is medium-sized. CDR3 region: CASSYQEGINEKLFF. This chain links TRBV6-5 with TRBJ1-4. Per germline, CDR1 MNHEY and CDR2 SVGAGI. CDR3 length equals 15 residues.

This clonotype is classed as medium-sized by frequency. The chain combines TRBV6-6 with TRBJ1-6; TCRdb's D call of TRBD1 is untestable without DNA. The CDR3 loop spans 16 amino acids. CDR1 and CDR2 from the germline V gene are MNHNY and SVGAGI (reference sequence). Here the CDR3 reads CASSYSIAGGKSPLHF.

The V gene is TRBV6-5, the J gene TRBJ2-7; TCRdb proposes TRBD1, but this gene call is untestable without DNA. Germline V gene sequence: CDR1 MNHEY, CDR2 SVGAGI. The CDR3 is 13 amino acids. The CDR3 here is CATRILGDYEQYF.

Its frequency marks this clonotype as medium-sized. The CDR3 region is CASSYNRAQYF. The chain couples TRBV6-2 or TRBV6-3 to TRBJ2-3; TCRdb's D call of TRBD1 is untestable without DNA. The CDR3 has 11 amino acids. CDR1 MNHEY and CDR2 SVGEGT come from the germline V gene.

The chain combines TRBV24-1 with TRBJ2-1; TCRdb gives TRBD2 as the D gene, but with no DNA this cannot be confirmed. The CDR3 spans 16 residues. Germline V CDR1 and CDR2: KGHDR, SFDVKD. The CDR3 loop is CATSDPNGLAGGEQFF.

In terms of frequency, this clonotype is medium-sized (0.01 to 0.1%). The rearrangement uses TRBV5-6 and TRBJ2-3; TCRdb lists TRBD1, though no DNA is available to test this call. The CDR3 is 15 amino acids. Germline V gene data show CDR1 as SGHDT and CDR2 as YYEEEE. CDR3 loop: CASSHLTGIGDTQYF.

Considering frequency, this clonotype is medium-sized. This rearrangement joins TRBV30 to TRBJ1-2. The CDR3 sequence is 11 residues long. Looked up from germline, CDR1 is GTSNPN and CDR2 is SVGIG (reference sequence). CDR3 amino acids: CAWSRLEGYTF.

The chain has TRBV18 and TRBJ1-1; without DNA, the TCRdb call of TRBD1 cannot be checked. Germline loops: CDR1 KGHSH, CDR2 LQKENI. The CDR3 extends over 15 amino acids. The chain's CDR3 is CASSLETGMNTEAFF.

This clonotype is medium-sized by frequency. This chain connects TRBV6-2 or TRBV6-3 to TRBJ2-3; the D call from TCRdb, TRBD2, cannot be confirmed without DNA. CDR1 is MNHEY and CDR2 is SVGEGT in the germline V gene. This CDR3 has 18 amino acids. The CDR3 is CASSSGLAGGLVADTQYF.

Frequency places this clonotype as medium-sized. The J gene is TRBJ2-3, the V gene TRBV11-1. This CDR3 contains 15 residues. From germline, CDR1 is SGHAT and CDR2 FQDESV (reference sequence). This CDR3 reads CASSLVKGRGDTQYF.

This clonotype counts as medium-sized by frequency. The chain recombines TRBV12-3 or TRBV12-4 with TRBJ2-3; TCRdb's D call, TRBD2, is unchecked because there is no DNA. This CDR3 region has 14 residues. CDR3 protein: CASNAGGSTDTQYF.

This clonotype is identified as medium-sized from frequency. V is TRBV29-1 and J is TRBJ2-7; TCRdb outputs TRBD1, but without DNA this stays unchecked. The CDR3 has 13 amino acids. The germline CDR1 and CDR2 sequences are SQVTM and ANQGSEA. The CDR3 loop is CSVERQGGYEQYF.

This clonotype is classed as medium-sized (0.01 to 0.1%) by frequency. The V gene is TRBV29-1, the J gene TRBJ1-6; TCRdb reports TRBD1, a call that lacks DNA to check it against. Looked up from germline, CDR1 is SQVTM and CDR2 is ANQGSEA. This CDR3 spans 18 amino acids. CDR3: CSVYTVSGGKGVSSPLHF.

By frequency, this clonotype is medium-sized. The rearrangement links TRBV6-5 to TRBJ2-7; as DNA is missing, the TRBD2 call by TCRdb cannot be tested. This CDR3 spans 15 amino acids. CDR1 MNHEY and CDR2 SVGAGI come from the germline V gene. The CDR3: CASSYSASGGYEQYF.

The V and J genes are TRBV5-6 and TRBJ1-1; with no DNA, the TCRdb D assignment of TRBD1 cannot be verified. The CDR3 is 17 residues long. CDR1 SGHDT and CDR2 YYEEEE come from the germline V gene. CDR3: CASSLPGQGTRHTEAFF.

V gene TRBV6-2 or TRBV6-3 combines with J gene TRBJ2-3; the TRBD1 assignment by TCRdb is unverifiable without DNA. Germline V CDR1 and CDR2: MNHEY, SVGEGT. The CDR3 sequence is 16 residues long. CDR3 region: CASSYSGRGQSNTQYF.

The genes are TRBV5-1 and TRBJ2-3; TCRdb's D call, TRBD2, is unchecked because there is no DNA. Germline values: CDR1 SGHRS, CDR2 YFSETQ. This CDR3 contains 15 residues. The CDR3 is CASSLVPGGGDTQYF.

The V call is TRBV15, the J call TRBJ2-1; no DNA is available, so the TRBD2 call from TCRdb remains unchecked. Germline-derived CDR1 and CDR2 are LNHNV and YYDKDF (reference sequence). The CDR3 is made up of 17 amino acids. The CDR3 loop is CATSRSRLAGSYNEQFF.

J is TRBJ2-3 and V is TRBV7-6; absent DNA, TCRdb's TRBD1 call cannot be checked. This CDR3 is built from 15 residues. In germline, CDR1 is SGHVS, CDR2 FNYEAQ. The CDR3: CASSPRVVGTDTQYF.

The chain combines TRBV20-1 with TRBJ2-1. The V gene's germline CDR1 is DFQATT and CDR2 SNEGSKA (reference sequence). This CDR3 region has 12 residues. The CDR3 sequence: CSADRDINEQFF.